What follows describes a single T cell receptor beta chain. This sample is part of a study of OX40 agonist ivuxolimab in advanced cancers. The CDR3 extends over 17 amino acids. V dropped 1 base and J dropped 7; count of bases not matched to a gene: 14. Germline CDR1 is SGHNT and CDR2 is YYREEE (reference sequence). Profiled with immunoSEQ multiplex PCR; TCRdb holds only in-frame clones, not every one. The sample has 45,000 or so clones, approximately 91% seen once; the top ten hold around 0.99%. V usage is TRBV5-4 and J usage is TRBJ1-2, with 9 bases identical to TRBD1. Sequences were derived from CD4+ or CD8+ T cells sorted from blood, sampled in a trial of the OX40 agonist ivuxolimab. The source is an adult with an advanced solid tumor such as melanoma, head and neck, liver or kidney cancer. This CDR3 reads CASSLSTGGLIVSGYTF. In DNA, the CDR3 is TGTGCCAGCAGCTTGTCGACAGGGGGACTTATAGTAAGTGGCTACACCTTC.